The 22 T cell receptor beta chains reported below all come from one sample, sequenced in a study of blood T cell repertoires in COVID-19. Profiled with immunoSEQ multiplex PCR; TCRdb holds only in-frame clones, not every one. The sample carries 150,000 or so clones, around 82% recorded once. The sample was PBMCs or T cells enriched from blood (not recorded which). Every receptor here comes from a woman in her forties or fifties in a cohort exposed to, infected with or recovered from COVID-19 (not recorded which).

As to this clone: The junction does not match germline at one end; this may be a read error. The CDR3 DNA is TGTGCCAGCAGCCACCGGGACAGCCTGGGGAATCGGCCCCAGCATTTT. It specifies CASSHRDSLGNRPQHF. The gene calls are TRBV28 and TRBJ1-5; 7 nucleotides match TRBD1. The CDR3 has 16 residues. Germline V gives CDR1 MDHEN, CDR2 SYDVKM.

The gene calls are TRBV5-1 and TRBJ2-7; 12 bases are shared with TRBD2. The CDR3 length is 17 residues. Germline V gene data show CDR1 as SGHRS and CDR2 as YFSETQ. Losses at the gene ends were 3 bases for V and 6 bases for J; bases not matched to a gene: 13. CDR3: CASSSSFSSGRGLEQYF. As DNA, the CDR3 is TGCGCCAGCAGCTCGTCGTTCTCTAGCGGGAGGGGTCTCGAGCAGTACTTC. The full variable domain, its missing parts supplied by reference TRBV5-1 and TRBJ2-7, is KAGVTQTPRYLIKTRGQQVTLSCSPISGHRSVSWYQQTPGQGLQFLFEYFSETQRNKGNFPGRFSGRQFSNSRSEMNVSTLELGDSALYLCASSSSFSSGRGLEQYFGPGTRLTVT.

This clone showed up just once. The chain recombines TRBV4-1 with TRBJ2-3; 9 bases match TRBD1. The CDR3 consists of 16 residues. The V gene end was trimmed by 4 bases and the J gene end by 1 base; junction bases not matched to a gene: 6. CDR1 is MGHRA and CDR2 is YSYEKL in the germline V gene. This CDR3 is CASSPAGQGGTDTQYF. The CDR3, as DNA: TGCGCCAGCAGCCCGGCGGGACAGGGAGGCACAGATACGCAGTATTTT.

The V call is TRBV19, the J call TRBJ1-2, with 8 bases lining up with TRBD1. CDR3 size: 15 residues. V trimming: 5 bases; J trimming: 6 bases; junction bases outside the gene matches: 11. The V gene's germline CDR1 is LNHDA and CDR2 SQIVND (reference sequence). The CDR3 DNA reads as TGTGCCAGTAGTGCGCCCGGACAGGGTCGGAATGGCTACACCTTC. It codes for CASSAPGQGRNGYTF. Supplemented by reference TRBV19 and TRBJ1-2, the full variable domain reads DGGITQSPKYLFRKEGQNVTLSCEQNLNHDAMYWYRQDPGQGLRLIYYSQIVNDFQKGDIAEGYSVSREKKESFPLTVTSAQKNPTAFYLCASSAPGQGRNGYTFGSGTRLTVV.

This clone occurred once. CDR3 region: CASSLNTGTNGNQPQHF. DNA for the CDR3: TGTGCCAGCTCACTAAACACCGGGACAAATGGCAATCAGCCCCAGCATTTT. The chain uses TRBV18 and TRBJ1-5; a possible D gene is TRBD1 (6 bases). This CDR3 has 17 residues. V shed 4 bases and J shed 2 bases, with 18 bases lying between them. Germline CDR1 and CDR2: KGHSH and LQKENI.

In its sample, this clone was seen a few times. The V call is TRBV5-1, the J call TRBJ1-6, with D possibly TRBD1 on 6 matching bases. The CDR3 sequence is 15 residues long. CDR1 and CDR2 from the germline V gene are SGHRS and YFSETQ. Between the trimmed V and J ends, which lost 4 bases and 6 bases, there was a span of 14 bases. The CDR3 bases are TGCGCCAGCAGCCAGAGGGACACGGCTAATTCACCCCTCCACTTT. Its protein product is CASSQRDTANSPLHF.

This clone was counted only a few times. V and J are TRBV5-8 and TRBJ1-5; 7 nucleotides align to TRBD1. V gave up 4 bases and J gave up 6 bases; unmatched junction bases: 10. CDR1 is SGHTS, CDR2 YDEGEE, per germline. There are 15 residues in the CDR3. CDR3 DNA: TGTGCCAGCAGCCCTCGGAGACAGGGATTTCAGCCCCAGCATTTT. It yields the protein CASSPRRQGFQPQHF.

The chain joins TRBV7-9 to TRBJ2-3, with TRBD2 as a possible D gene (6 bases). Trimming removed 9 bases at V and 1 base at J, with 23 bases between. Germline CDR1 is SEHNR and CDR2 is FQNEAQ (reference sequence). This CDR3 contains 17 residues. The CDR3 nucleotides read TGTGCCAGTTCGGTAGGTGGGGGGAACACACGCACAGATACGCAGTATTTT. Translation: CASSVGGGNTRTDTQYF.

Ten or more counts support this clone. This rearrangement joins TRBV28 to TRBJ2-6, with 9 bases identical to TRBD1. The germline CDR1 and CDR2 sequences are MDHEN and SYDVKM. The CDR3 covers 23 residues. Unmatched junction bases numbered 21, after V lost 3 bases and J lost 0 bases. The CDR3 spells CASSLRRLPQTGQGFSGANVLTF. The CDR3 nucleotides read TGTGCCAGCAGTTTGCGAAGACTGCCTCAAACGGGACAGGGTTTCTCTGGGGCCAACGTCCTGACTTTC.

The CDR3 is CASSLDSAAVAFF. CDR3 sequence (DNA): TGTGCCAGCAGTTTAGATTCTGCGGCAGTGGCTTTCTTT. This chain links TRBV12-3 or TRBV12-4 with TRBJ1-1; D unclear. The V and J ends lost 1 base and 11 bases respectively, with 14 bases between them. The CDR3 is 13 residues long.

V usage is TRBV6-5 and J usage is TRBJ2-2; no definite D call. CDR1 is MNHEY and CDR2 is SVGAGI in the germline V gene. V was pared by 7 bases and J by 7 bases, with 7 bases between. The CDR3 sequence is 11 residues long. The CDR3 DNA sequence: TGTGCCAGCAAGCTGTACGGGGAGCTGTTTTTT. This sequence encodes CASKLYGELFF.

The chain employs TRBV24-1 and TRBJ1-6; the D gene is possibly TRBD1 (5 bases). The germline V gene encodes CDR1 KGHDR and CDR2 SFDVKD. The CDR3 covers 14 residues. V shed 0 bases and J shed 13 bases, with 12 bases lying between them. The DNA of the CDR3 is TGTGCCACCAGTGATTTGCAGGGCCCCTTTCCCCTCCACTTT. Translated: CATSDLQGPFPLHF.

This rearrangement joins TRBV29-1 to TRBJ2-7; D possibly corresponds to TRBD2 (6 bases). CDR1 is SQVTM and CDR2 is ANQGSEA in the germline V gene. The CDR3 has 13 residues. V lost 0 bases and J 4 bases, leaving 10 bases between the germline ends. The DNA for the CDR3 is TGCAGCGTTGAAGATCGGGGGAGTTACGAGCAGTACTTC. It encodes CSVEDRGSYEQYF.

The gene calls are TRBV7-9 and TRBJ2-6, with 7 bases matching TRBD1. Unmatched junction bases numbered 8, after V lost 4 bases and J lost 2 bases. Germline V gives CDR1 SEHNR, CDR2 FQNEAQ (reference sequence). The CDR3 covers 17 residues. The CDR3 nucleotides read TGTGCCAGCAGCTCAACCGACAGGGACCCTGGGGCCAACGTCCTGACTTTC. It is translated as CASSSTDRDPGANVLTF.

The J gene is TRBJ2-1, the V gene TRBV4-1, with TRBD2 identical over 7 bases. The V segment lost 3 bases and the J segment 2 bases; nucleotides outside the gene matches: 7. Germline V lookup: CDR1 MGHRA, CDR2 YSYEKL. The CDR3 extends over 16 amino acids. The CDR3 DNA follows: TGCGCCAGCAGCCAGATCGGGACTAATACCTACAATGAGCAGTTCTTC. Translated: CASSQIGTNTYNEQFF.

The rearrangement joins TRBV6-1 to TRBJ1-2; D remains ambiguous. The germline CDR1 and CDR2 sequences are MNHNS and SASEGT. This CDR3 region has 13 residues. Trimming took off 3 bases at V and 5 bases at J, with 10 bases between the two ends. In DNA form, the CDR3 reads TGTGCCAGCAGTGAGGGCAGACATTATGGCTACACCTTC. It encodes CASSEGRHYGYTF.

This clone appeared a single time. V is TRBV19 and J is TRBJ1-1, with TRBD1 matching over 12 bases. CDR1 and CDR2 (germline): LNHDA, SQIVND (reference sequence). Losses at the gene ends were 8 bases for V and 6 bases for J; bases not matched to a gene: 10. The CDR3 runs to 15 residues. The CDR3, as DNA: TGTGCCAGTCGCCCCGGGACAGGGGGCTACGCTGAAGCTTTCTTT. Translation: CASRPGTGGYAEAFF. Supplemented by reference TRBV19 and TRBJ1-1, the full variable domain reads DGGITQSPKYLFRKEGQNVTLSCEQNLNHDAMYWYRQDPGQGLRLIYYSQIVNDFQKGDIAEGYSVSREKKESFPLTVTSAQKNPTAFYLCASRPGTGGYAEAFFGQGTRLTVV.

This chain connects TRBV7-2 to TRBJ2-3, with 10 bases fitting TRBD2. After removal of 1 base from V and 4 bases from J, the junction contained 8 bases not matched to a gene. The CDR3 length is 17 residues. The germline V gene encodes CDR1 SGHTA and CDR2 FQGNSA. In DNA, the CDR3 is TGTGCCAGCAGCTTAGATCAAGCGGGGGGGCCTCCAGATACGCAGTATTTT. Amino acid sequence: CASSLDQAGGPPDTQYF. Looking up the rest from reference TRBV7-2 and TRBJ2-3 gives the full variable domain: GAGVSQSPSNKVTEKGKDVELRCDPISGHTALYWYRQSLGQGLEFLIYFQGNSAPDKSGLPSDRFSAERTGGSVSTLTIQRTQQEDSAVYLCASSLDQAGGPPDTQYFGPGTRLTVL.

This clone has just a few counts. This chain connects TRBV5-4 to TRBJ1-6; 9 bases align to TRBD1. The ends lost 0 bases at V and 1 base at J; junction bases unmatched: 5. The CDR3 is made up of 18 amino acids. Per the germline V gene, CDR1 is SGHNT and CDR2 is YYREEE (reference sequence). CDR3 DNA: TGTGCCAGCAGCTTGGAAACAGGGGGCAGGTCCTATAATTCACCCCTCCACTTT. Amino acids: CASSLETGGRSYNSPLHF.

V gene TRBV5-1 combines with J gene TRBJ2-2; 13 bases fit TRBD2. CDR1 is SGHRS, CDR2 YFSETQ, per germline. This CDR3 has 18 amino acids. The V segment lost 2 bases and the J segment 4 bases; nucleotides outside the gene matches: 8. As DNA, the CDR3 is TGCGCCAGCAGCTTCGACGGACTAGCGGGAGCAATCACCGGGGAGCTGTTTTTT. It specifies CASSFDGLAGAITGELFF. Using reference TRBV5-1 and TRBJ2-2 for the parts outside the CDR3, the full variable domain is KAGVTQTPRYLIKTRGQQVTLSCSPISGHRSVSWYQQTPGQGLQFLFEYFSETQRNKGNFPGRFSGRQFSNSRSEMNVSTLELGDSALYLCASSFDGLAGAITGELFFGEGSRLTVL.

The rearrangement links TRBV20-1 to TRBJ2-7, with 7 bases that match TRBD2. The V segment lost 5 bases and the J segment 3 bases; nucleotides outside the gene matches: 1. CDR1 and CDR2 from the germline V gene are DFQATT and SNEGSKA (reference sequence). CDR3 length equals 11 residues. The CDR3 DNA is TGCAGTGCTTGGGACTACTACGAGCAGTACTTC. Amino acids: CSAWDYYEQYF.

The chain has TRBV28 and TRBJ2-1, with TRBD2 identical over 9 bases. The CDR3 runs to 16 residues. Germline V gives CDR1 MDHEN, CDR2 SYDVKM. The junction had 7 bases not matched to a gene; V was cut back by 7 bases and J by 0 bases. The CDR3 sequence: CASILGGGGSYNEQFF. The CDR3, as DNA: TGTGCCAGCATCCTCGGCGGGGGGGGCTCCTACAATGAGCAGTTCTTC.